This TCR beta chain derives from a study of T cells after yellow fever vaccination. Study details: A sort based on CD3, CD45RA, CCR7 and CD95 yielded the EM, EMRA, CM and Tscm memory subsets.

V was trimmed by 3 bases and J by 3 bases, leaving 12 bases between them. The CDR3 is made up of 15 amino acids. Germline V lookup: CDR1 DFQATT, CDR2 SNEGSKA (reference sequence). This clonotype was counted many times. They built TCR cDNA with 5'RACE template switching, a step that put in a universal primer site and UMIs. TCRdb independently ran MiXCR on the 5' RACE reads; one entry per CDR3 protein. The data hold approximately 31,000 distinct CDR3 sequences, with roughly a tenth observed a single time. Whole-study results and caveats: Within FACS-sorted repertoires, abundant clonotypes contaminating from the bulk population could be present. Booster sampling recovered most clones from primary vaccination (approximately 97% CD4, approximately 90% CD8).

The specimen comprised PBMCs, either bulk or a sorted T-cell subset (CD4+, CD8+, memory, or dextramer-sorted; not recorded which), sampled around 16 days after the first yellow fever vaccination. This TCR was recovered from a man aged 18 to 30 who received the YFV17D yellow fever vaccine. The rearrangement uses TRBV20-1 and TRBJ1-6; D is uncertain. CDR3 residues: CSARALGGYNSPLHF. The CDR3 coding sequence is TGCAGTGCTAGGGCATTGGGAGGCTATAATTCACCCCTCCACTTT.